The 26 T cell receptor beta chains in this list originate from one sample, sequenced in a study of OX40 agonist ivuxolimab in advanced cancers. Here immunoSEQ multiplex PCR was the method, and the copy in TCRdb shows in-frame clones only, minus some. The sample holds roughly 18,000 clones; 75% to 80% are singletons and the top ten take approximately 15%. Sample: CD4+ or CD8+ T cells sorted from blood, taken in a trial of the OX40 agonist ivuxolimab. All receptors derive from an adult with an advanced solid tumor such as melanoma, head and neck, liver or kidney cancer.

The chain carries TRBV7-9 and TRBJ1-4; 8 bases line up with TRBD1. The trim removed 4 bases at V and 3 bases at J, leaving 4 bases unmatched. The CDR3 spans 15 residues. The V gene's germline CDR1 is SEHNR and CDR2 FQNEAQ (reference sequence). As DNA, the CDR3 is TGTGCCAGCAGCTCTTCGACAGGGGCTAATGAAAAACTGTTTTTT. Protein product: CASSSSTGANEKLFF.

The chain has TRBV5-6 and TRBJ2-1; D is uncertain. Trimming left V 0 bases short and J 10 bases short, with 8 bases between. The CDR3 spans 12 residues. Germline V gene lookup returns CDR1 SGHDT and CDR2 YYEEEE. CDR3 coding DNA: TGTGCCAGCAGCTTGGCAGTTCGGGAGCAGTTCTTC. Translating it yields CASSLAVREQFF.

J is TRBJ2-7 and V is TRBV21-1; the D segment call TRBD2 is taken from the table without a DNA check. TRBV21-1 is flagged as a pseudogene. CDR3 size: 17 residues. This CDR3 is CASSLPGSMEGGDEQYF. The CDR3 DNA is TGTGCCAGCAGCCTCCCGGGATCTATGGAGGGCGGAGACGAGCAGTACTTC.

The chain has TRBV5-8 and TRBJ2-5; D ambiguous. The ends were cut back, 0 bases at V and 4 bases at J, with 7 bases in the middle. The CDR3 covers 13 residues. Germline CDR1 SGHTS, CDR2 YDEGEE. The DNA for the CDR3 is TGTGCCAGCAGCTTGGAATCAGGAGAGACCCAGTACTTC. Its protein is CASSLESGETQYF.

This rearrangement joins TRBV14 to TRBJ1-6; D is undetermined. V lost 1 base and J 5 bases, leaving 6 bases between the germline ends. CDR3 size: 14 residues. Germline V gives CDR1 SGHDN, CDR2 FVKESK. The CDR3 nucleotides are TGTGCCAGCAGCCAAGTTGCGAATAATTCACCCCTCCACTTT. Translation: CASSQVANNSPLHF.

This chain links TRBV2 with TRBJ2-5; D ambiguous. The CDR3 contains 16 residues. Trimming stripped 3 bases from V and 2 bases from J, with 16 bases between. Germline V gene lookup returns CDR1 SNHLY and CDR2 FYNNEI. The CDR3 DNA sequence: TGTGCCAGCAGTGAGGAGAAAAATTTTTCGCAAGAGACCCAGTACTTC. Residues: CASSEEKNFSQETQYF.

The chain carries TRBV30 and TRBJ1-2; D not certain. CDR3 size: 13 residues. CDR1 and CDR2 (germline): GTSNPN, SVGIG (reference sequence). V shed 2 bases and J shed 4 bases, with 11 bases lying between them. CDR3 region: CAWSQERTYGYTF. The CDR3 DNA sequence: TGTGCCTGGAGTCAGGAGCGAACCTATGGCTACACCTTC. Combining the CDR3 with reference TRBV30 and TRBJ1-2 gives the whole variable domain SQTIHQWPATLVQPVGSPLSLECTVEGTSNPNLYWYRQAAGRGLQLLFYSVGIGQISSEVPQNLSASRPQDRQFILSSKKLLLSDSGFYLCAWSQERTYGYTFGSGTRLTVV.

This chain links TRBV7-9 with TRBJ2-5; 10 bases are shared with TRBD2. The CDR3 consists of 17 residues. The V gene end was trimmed by 3 bases and the J gene end by 1 base; junction bases not matched to a gene: 8. The V gene's germline CDR1 is SEHNR and CDR2 FQNEAQ (reference sequence). For the CDR3, the DNA is TGTGCCAGCAGCTTTAAACTAGCGGGAACCTTCCAAGAGACCCAGTACTTC. Protein product: CASSFKLAGTFQETQYF.

The chain carries TRBV5-7 and TRBJ2-6; D remains unclear. TRBV5-7 is identified as an open reading frame with a role that is uncertain. Trimming shortened V by 6 bases and J by 5 bases, and 18 bases separated the two germline ends. The CDR3 has 16 residues. The chain's CDR3 is CASNVCVQSRANVLTF. CDR3 nucleotide sequence: TGTGCCAGCAATGTGTGCGTACAAAGTCGGGCCAACGTCCTGACTTTC.

This clone was seen a single time. This chain uses TRBV19 with TRBJ1-2; D ambiguous. V was cut by 5 bases and J by 8 bases, with 18 bases left in between. Germline assignment: CDR1 LNHDA and CDR2 SQIVND (reference sequence). This CDR3 region has 14 residues. The CDR3, as DNA: TGTGCCAGTAGTCCGCGGGAGAGCCGTGGGGGCTACACCTTC. Protein: CASSPRESRGGYTF.

The genes are TRBV7-9 and TRBJ1-4; 7 positions match TRBD1. CDR3 length: 18 amino acids. The germline gives CDR1 SEHNR, CDR2 FQNEAQ (reference sequence). V lost 1 base and J lost 0; bases outside the gene matches: 8. Here the CDR3 reads CASSLGQGGPTTNEKLFF. Here the CDR3 DNA reads TGTGCCAGCAGCTTAGGGCAAGGGGGCCCTACAACTAATGAAAAACTGTTTTTT.

V and J are TRBV30 and TRBJ1-3; D is undetermined. Germline CDR1 GTSNPN, CDR2 SVGIG (reference sequence). V lost 5 bases to trimming and J lost 4 bases, with 6 bases between them. CDR3 size: 11 residues. CDR3 DNA sequence: TGTGCCTGGGCTGAGGGAAACACCATATATTTT. It encodes CAWAEGNTIYF.

Concerning this clone itself: One junction end disagrees with the germline gene, perhaps due to a read error. The chain employs TRBV7-7 and TRBJ2-2; the D gene is possibly TRBD2 (5 bases). The CDR3 runs 15 residues. The germline V gene has CDR1 SSHAT and CDR2 FNYEAQ (reference sequence). This chain's CDR3 is CASSLAVAGTGELFF. The CDR3 DNA reads as TGTGCTAGCAGCCTAGCAGTGGCGGGCACCGGGGAGCTGTTTTTT.

The V gene is TRBV2, the J gene TRBJ1-5; 9 bases fit TRBD1. Looked up from germline, CDR1 is SNHLY and CDR2 is FYNNEI. V lost 5 bases and J lost 7; bases outside the gene matches: 3. CDR3 size: 13 residues. The CDR3 sequence: CASSFGTGQPQHF. The CDR3 bases are TGTGCCAGCAGTTTCGGGACAGGGCAGCCCCAGCATTTT.

The chain has TRBV7-2 and TRBJ2-7; possibly TRBD2 for D (7 bases). Germline V gene data show CDR1 as SGHTA and CDR2 as FQGNSA. Trimming left V 5 bases short and J 3 bases short, with 17 bases between. The CDR3 loop spans 15 amino acids. The CDR3 region is CASSLGGAGDYEQYF. CDR3 nucleotide sequence: TGTGCCAGCAGCCTGGGGGGGGCAGGGGACTACGAGCAGTACTTC. The full variable domain, its missing parts supplied by reference TRBV7-2 and TRBJ2-7, is GAGVSQSPSNKVTEKGKDVELRCDPISGHTALYWYRQSLGQGLEFLIYFQGNSAPDKSGLPSDRFSAERTGGSVSTLTIQRTQQEDSAVYLCASSLGGAGDYEQYFGPGTRLTVT.

The chain links TRBV11-2 to TRBJ1-5, with D possibly being TRBD1 (5 bases). Germline CDR1 is SGHAT and CDR2 is FQNNGV. V was shortened by 5 bases and J by 0 bases, with 14 bases between the two germline ends. The CDR3 loop spans 16 amino acids. Here the CDR3 DNA reads TGTGCCAGCAGCCAAGAACAGGCAGCTAGCAATCAGCCCCAGCATTTT. It codes for CASSQEQAASNQPQHF. The full variable domain, with the rest looked up from reference TRBV11-2 and TRBJ1-5, is EAGVAQSPRYKIIEKRQSVAFWCNPISGHATLYWYQQILGQGPKLLIQFQNNGVVDDSQLPKDRFSAERLKGVDSTLKIQPAKLEDSAVYLCASSQEQAASNQPQHFGDGTRLSIL.

The chain combines TRBV6-5 with TRBJ2-7; 11 nucleotides line up with TRBD1. The CDR3 is 14 amino acids. Germline assignment: CDR1 MNHEY and CDR2 SVGAGI. Unmatched junction bases numbered 6, after V lost 10 bases and J lost 1 base. The CDR3 loop is CATLRDRGSYEQYF. The DNA for the CDR3 is TGTGCCACGCTGCGGGACAGGGGGTCCTACGAGCAGTACTTC.

In DNA, the CDR3 is TGTGCCAGCAGCTATAGGAGGACAGTTGCCGGGGAGCTGTTTTTT. It codes for CASSYRRTVAGELFF. The V and J genes are TRBV2 and TRBJ2-2; tentatively, D is TRBD1 (6 bases). This CDR3 is built from 15 residues. V lost 6 bases and J 6 bases, leaving 17 bases between the germline ends. CDR1 SNHLY and CDR2 FYNNEI come from the germline V gene.

The chain uses TRBV2 and TRBJ1-3, with TRBD1 as a possible D gene (5 bases). Trimming stripped 7 bases from V and 1 base from J, with 14 bases between. Germline-derived CDR1 and CDR2 are SNHLY and FYNNEI. There are 15 residues in the CDR3. In nucleotides, the CDR3 is TGTGCCAGCACTCCTGGGACGGCGTCTGGAAACACCATATATTTT. Its translation: CASTPGTASGNTIYF.

The chain joins TRBV15 to TRBJ2-7; D is ambiguous. The CDR3 is made up of 13 amino acids. Germline V gives CDR1 LNHNV, CDR2 YYDKDF (reference sequence). V lost 5 bases to trimming and J lost 2 bases, with 10 bases between them. The CDR3 loop is CATSLTGPYEQYF. The CDR3, as DNA: TGTGCCACCAGCCTAACTGGTCCCTACGAGCAGTACTTC.

This chain uses TRBV9 with TRBJ1-6; 9 nucleotides agree with TRBD1. The V gene's germline CDR1 is SGDLS and CDR2 YYNGEE. CDR3 length: 17 residues. The V gene end was trimmed by 4 bases and the J gene end by 5 bases; junction bases not matched to a gene: 10. CDR3 coding DNA: TGTGCCAGCAGCCTGGGACAGGGACGAAGGAATAATTCACCCCTCCACTTT. This sequence encodes CASSLGQGRRNNSPLHF. Using reference TRBV9 and TRBJ1-6 for the parts outside the CDR3, the full variable domain is DSGVTQTPKHLITATGQRVTLRCSPRSGDLSVYWYQQSLDQGLQFLIQYYNGEERAKGNILERFSAQQFPDLHSELNLSSLELGDSALYFCASSLGQGRRNNSPLHFGNGTRLTVT.

CDR3 coding DNA: TGTGCCATCAGTGAAGGTTTTGGGGGTGAAAAACTGTTTTTT. The encoded protein is CAISEGFGGEKLFF. The chain combines TRBV10-3 with TRBJ1-4; D is possibly TRBD1 (5 bases). Germline V gene lookup returns CDR1 ENHRY and CDR2 SYGVKD. V lost 3 bases and J 7 bases, leaving 12 bases between the germline ends. This CDR3 spans 14 amino acids.

This sequence joins TRBV11-3 and TRBJ2-5; D is ambiguous. The CDR3 runs to 14 residues. Trimming took off 0 bases at V and 7 bases at J, with 12 bases between the two ends. Germline lookup yields CDR1 SGHNT and CDR2 YENEEA. The CDR3 loop reads CASSLENPSGTQYF. The CDR3 DNA is TGTGCCAGCAGCTTAGAAAATCCATCGGGGACCCAGTACTTC.

The genes are TRBV28 and TRBJ1-5, with 12 bases matching TRBD1. The CDR3 extends over 15 amino acids. After removal of 7 bases from V and 7 bases from J, the junction contained 8 bases not matched to a gene. Germline V gene sequence: CDR1 MDHEN, CDR2 SYDVKM. CDR3 sequence reads: CASTVTGTGGQPQHF. Here the CDR3 DNA reads TGTGCCAGCACCGTAACCGGGACAGGGGGCCAGCCCCAGCATTTT.

J is TRBJ2-6 and V is TRBV7-2; D gene unclear. The CDR3 sequence is 16 residues long. Trimming stripped 1 base from V and 0 bases from J, with 7 bases between. Germline V CDR1 and CDR2: SGHTA, FQGNSA. CDR3 nucleotides: TGTGCCAGCAGCTTAGACAGATCCTCTGGGGCCAACGTCCTGACTTTC. This codes for CASSLDRSSGANVLTF.

CDR3 amino acids: CASLGGRANTGELFF. The DNA for the CDR3 is TGTGCCAGCCTGGGGGGGCGAGCGAACACCGGGGAGCTGTTTTTT. The chain couples TRBV6-1 to TRBJ2-2; maybe TRBD2 (7 bases). The CDR3 consists of 15 residues. Trimming stripped 8 bases from V and 0 bases from J, with 13 bases between. Germline V gene data show CDR1 as MNHNS and CDR2 as SASEGT.